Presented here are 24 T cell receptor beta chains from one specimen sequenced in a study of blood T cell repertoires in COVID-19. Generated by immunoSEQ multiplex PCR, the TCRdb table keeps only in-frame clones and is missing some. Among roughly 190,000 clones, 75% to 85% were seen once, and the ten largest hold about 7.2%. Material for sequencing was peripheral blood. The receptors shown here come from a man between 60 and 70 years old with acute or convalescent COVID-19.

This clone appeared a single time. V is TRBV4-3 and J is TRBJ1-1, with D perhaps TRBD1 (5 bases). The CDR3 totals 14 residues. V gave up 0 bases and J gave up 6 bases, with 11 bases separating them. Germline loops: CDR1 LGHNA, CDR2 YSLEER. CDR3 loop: CASSQDREVSEAFF. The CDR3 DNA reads TGCGCCAGCAGCCAAGACAGGGAAGTCTCTGAAGCTTTCTTT.

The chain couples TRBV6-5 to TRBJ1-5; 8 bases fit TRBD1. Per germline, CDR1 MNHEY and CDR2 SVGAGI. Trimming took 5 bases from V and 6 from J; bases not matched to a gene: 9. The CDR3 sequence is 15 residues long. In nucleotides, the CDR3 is TGTGCCAGCAGTCCGGGACAGGTAATGGCTCAGCCCCAGCATTTT. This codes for CASSPGQVMAQPQHF.

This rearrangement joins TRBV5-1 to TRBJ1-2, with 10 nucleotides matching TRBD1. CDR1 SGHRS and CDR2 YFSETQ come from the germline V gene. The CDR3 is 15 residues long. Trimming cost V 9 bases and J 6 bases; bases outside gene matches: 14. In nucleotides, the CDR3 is TGCGCCACCGGGACAGGGGCCTCTCTAGGGGATGGCTACACCTTC. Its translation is CATGTGASLGDGYTF.

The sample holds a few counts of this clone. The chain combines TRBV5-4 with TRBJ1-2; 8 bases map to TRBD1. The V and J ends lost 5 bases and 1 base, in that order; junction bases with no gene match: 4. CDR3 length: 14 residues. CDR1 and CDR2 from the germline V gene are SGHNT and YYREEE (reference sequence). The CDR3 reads CASRPGQGNYGYTF. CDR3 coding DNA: TGTGCCAGCAGGCCAGGACAGGGTAACTATGGCTACACCTTC.

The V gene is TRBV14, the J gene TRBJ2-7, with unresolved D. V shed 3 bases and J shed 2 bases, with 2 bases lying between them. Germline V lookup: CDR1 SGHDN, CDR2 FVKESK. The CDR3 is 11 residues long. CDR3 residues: CASSHTYEQYF. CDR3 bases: TGTGCCAGCAGCCATACCTACGAGCAGTACTTC.

The CDR3 sequence: CASSEDRTTNEKLFF. CDR3 coding DNA: TGTGCCAGCAGCGAGGACAGGACAACTAATGAAAAACTGTTTTTT. The V call is TRBV7-2, the J call TRBJ1-4, with TRBD1 matching over 7 bases. Germline values: CDR1 SGHTA, CDR2 FQGNSA. V was pared by 5 bases and J by 0 bases, with 3 bases of the junction left unmatched. There are 15 residues in the CDR3.

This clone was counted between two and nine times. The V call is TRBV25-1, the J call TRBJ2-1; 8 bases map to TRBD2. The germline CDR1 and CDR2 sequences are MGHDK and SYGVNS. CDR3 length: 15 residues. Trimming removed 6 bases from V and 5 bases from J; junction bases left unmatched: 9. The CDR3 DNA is TGTGCCAGCAGACCCGGGACTAGGGTAGACAATGAGCAGTTCTTC. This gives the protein CASRPGTRVDNEQFF.

CDR3: CASRDSRNSNQPQHF. For the CDR3, the DNA is TGCGCCAGCAGAGACAGCCGGAATAGCAATCAGCCCCAGCATTTT. V gene TRBV4-3 combines with J gene TRBJ1-5, with D possibly being TRBD1 (5 bases). V lost 6 bases and J lost 0, with 12 bases in between. The CDR3 consists of 15 residues. CDR1 LGHNA and CDR2 YSLEER come from the germline V gene.

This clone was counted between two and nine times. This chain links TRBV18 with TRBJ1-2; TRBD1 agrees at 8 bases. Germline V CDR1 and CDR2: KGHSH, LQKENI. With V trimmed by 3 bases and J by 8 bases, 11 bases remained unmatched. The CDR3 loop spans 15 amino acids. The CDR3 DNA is TGTGCCAGCTCACCTGCTGGACAGGGAGAGAGGGGCTACACCTTC. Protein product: CASSPAGQGERGYTF.

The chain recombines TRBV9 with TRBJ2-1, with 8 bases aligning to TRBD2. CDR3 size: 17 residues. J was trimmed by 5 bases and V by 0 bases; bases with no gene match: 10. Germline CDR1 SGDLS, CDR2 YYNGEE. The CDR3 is CASSVATWASGHNEQFF. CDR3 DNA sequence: TGTGCCAGCAGCGTAGCTACATGGGCTAGCGGGCACAATGAGCAGTTCTTC. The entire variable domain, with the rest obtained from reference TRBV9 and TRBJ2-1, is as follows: DSGVTQTPKHLITATGQRVTLRCSPRSGDLSVYWYQQSLDQGLQFLIQYYNGEERAKGNILERFSAQQFPDLHSELNLSSLELGDSALYFCASSVATWASGHNEQFFGPGTRLTVL.

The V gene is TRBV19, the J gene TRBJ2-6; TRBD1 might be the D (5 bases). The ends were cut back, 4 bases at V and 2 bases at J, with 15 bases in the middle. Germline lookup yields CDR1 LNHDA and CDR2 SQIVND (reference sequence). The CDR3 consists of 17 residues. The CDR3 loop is CASSTLGPRAGANVLTF. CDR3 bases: TGTGCCAGTAGTACCCTTGGGCCCAGGGCTGGGGCCAACGTCCTGACTTTC. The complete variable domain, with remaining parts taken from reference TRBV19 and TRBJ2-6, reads DGGITQSPKYLFRKEGQNVTLSCEQNLNHDAMYWYRQDPGQGLRLIYYSQIVNDFQKGDIAEGYSVSREKKESFPLTVTSAQKNPTAFYLCASSTLGPRAGANVLTFGAGSRLTVL.

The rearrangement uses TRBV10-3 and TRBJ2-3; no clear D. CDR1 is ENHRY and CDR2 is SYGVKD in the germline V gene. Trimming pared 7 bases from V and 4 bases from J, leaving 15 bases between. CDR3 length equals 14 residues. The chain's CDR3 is CAIKADLGADTQYF. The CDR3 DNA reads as TGTGCCATCAAGGCGGATTTAGGAGCAGATACGCAGTATTTT.

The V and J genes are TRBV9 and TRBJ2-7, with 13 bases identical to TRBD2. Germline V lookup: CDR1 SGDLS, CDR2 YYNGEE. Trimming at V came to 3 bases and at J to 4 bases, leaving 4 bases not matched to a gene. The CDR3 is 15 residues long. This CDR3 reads CASSAGLAGSYEQYF. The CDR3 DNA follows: TGTGCCAGCAGCGCGGGACTAGCGGGGAGTTACGAGCAGTACTTC.

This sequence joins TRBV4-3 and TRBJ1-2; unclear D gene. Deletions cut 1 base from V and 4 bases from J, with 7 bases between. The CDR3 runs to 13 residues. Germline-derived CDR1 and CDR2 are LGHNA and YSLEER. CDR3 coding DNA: TGCGCCAGCAGCCAAGTGAACACCTATGGCTACACCTTC. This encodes CASSQVNTYGYTF.

CDR3 sequence: CASSLVAEKNSPLHF. The CDR3 DNA follows: TGCGCCAGCAGCTTGGTGGCAGAAAAGAATTCACCCCTCCACTTT. The V and J genes are TRBV5-1 and TRBJ1-6, with D unresolved. Germline values: CDR1 SGHRS, CDR2 YFSETQ. The V and J ends lost 0 bases and 7 bases respectively, with 11 bases between them. CDR3 length: 15 amino acids.

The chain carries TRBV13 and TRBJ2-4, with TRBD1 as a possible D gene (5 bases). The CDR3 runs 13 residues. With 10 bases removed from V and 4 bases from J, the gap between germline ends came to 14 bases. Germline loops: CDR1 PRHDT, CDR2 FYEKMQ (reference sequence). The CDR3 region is CAISWQGKNIQYF. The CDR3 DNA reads TGTGCCATCTCCTGGCAGGGAAAAAACATTCAGTACTTC.

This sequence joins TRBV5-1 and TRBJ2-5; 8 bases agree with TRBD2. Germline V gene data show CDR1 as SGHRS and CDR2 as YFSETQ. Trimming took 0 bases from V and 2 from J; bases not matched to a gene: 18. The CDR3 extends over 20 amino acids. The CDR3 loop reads CASSLVMVVAGSNGQETQYF. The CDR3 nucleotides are TGCGCCAGCAGCTTGGTAATGGTGGTAGCGGGAAGTAATGGGCAAGAGACCCAGTACTTC.

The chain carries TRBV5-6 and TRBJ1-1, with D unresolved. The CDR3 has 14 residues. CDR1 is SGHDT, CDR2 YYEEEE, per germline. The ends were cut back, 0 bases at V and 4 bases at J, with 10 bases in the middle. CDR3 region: CASSLEGRSTEAFF. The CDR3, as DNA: TGTGCCAGCAGCTTGGAAGGGAGGAGCACTGAAGCTTTCTTT.

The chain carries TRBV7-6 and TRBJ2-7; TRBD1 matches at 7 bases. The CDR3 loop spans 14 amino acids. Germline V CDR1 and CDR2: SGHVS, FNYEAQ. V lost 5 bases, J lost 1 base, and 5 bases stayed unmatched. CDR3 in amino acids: CASSPRTGSYEQYF. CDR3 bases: TGTGCCAGCAGCCCTCGGACAGGATCCTACGAGCAGTACTTC.

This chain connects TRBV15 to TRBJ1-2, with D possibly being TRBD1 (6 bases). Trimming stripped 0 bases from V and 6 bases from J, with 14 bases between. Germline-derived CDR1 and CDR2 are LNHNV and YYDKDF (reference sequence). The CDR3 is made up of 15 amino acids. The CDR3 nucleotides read TGTGCCACCAGCAGAGATCGGGGCCAGGGGAATGGCTACACCTTC. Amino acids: CATSRDRGQGNGYTF.

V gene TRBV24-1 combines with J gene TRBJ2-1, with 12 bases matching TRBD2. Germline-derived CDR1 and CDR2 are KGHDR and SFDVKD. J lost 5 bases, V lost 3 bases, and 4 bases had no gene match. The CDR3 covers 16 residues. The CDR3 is CATSDPGTSGHNEQFF. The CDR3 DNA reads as TGTGCCACCAGTGATCCCGGGACTAGCGGGCACAATGAGCAGTTCTTC.

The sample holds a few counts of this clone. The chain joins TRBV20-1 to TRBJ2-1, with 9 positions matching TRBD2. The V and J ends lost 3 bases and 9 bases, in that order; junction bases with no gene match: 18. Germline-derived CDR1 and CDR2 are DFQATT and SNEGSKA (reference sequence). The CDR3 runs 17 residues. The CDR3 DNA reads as TGCAGTGCTAGTAGCCCCCCTGTTAGTCTAGCGGGGACTGAGCAGTTCTTC. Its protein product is CSASSPPVSLAGTEQFF.

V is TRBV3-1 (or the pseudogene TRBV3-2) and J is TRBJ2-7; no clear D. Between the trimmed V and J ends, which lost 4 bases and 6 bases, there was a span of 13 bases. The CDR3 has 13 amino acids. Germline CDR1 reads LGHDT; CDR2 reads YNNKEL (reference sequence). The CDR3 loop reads CASSPTSTGEQYF. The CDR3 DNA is TGTGCCAGCAGCCCCACCTCCACCGGCGAGCAGTACTTC.

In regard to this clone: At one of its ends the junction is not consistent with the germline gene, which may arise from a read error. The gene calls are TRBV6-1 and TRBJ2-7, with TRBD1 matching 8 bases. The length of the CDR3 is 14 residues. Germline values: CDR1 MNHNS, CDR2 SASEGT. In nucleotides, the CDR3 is TGTGTCAGCAGTGAGACAGGGGCCTCCTACGAGCAGTACTTC. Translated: CVSSETGASYEQYF.